This passage covers 26 T cell receptor beta chains from one sample sequenced in a study of beta chain features in type 1 diabetes. Study results and caveats: In all four CD4+ subsets, TCRB CDR3 length was significantly, moderately reduced in type 1 diabetes.

No antigen has been identified for these receptors. Sequencing targeted expressed TCRB transcripts, as all isolated RNA had been reverse transcribed. TCRdb's copy holds only in-frame clones and misses some; the assay was immunoSEQ multiplex PCR. The data show hundreds of thousands of clones, with about 14% seen just once and 0.03% to 0.045% held by the top ten. Sequencing was carried out using naive CD4+ T cells from blood. The receptors originated from a man aged 18 to 35 with type 1 diabetes.

The chain uses TRBV29-1 and TRBJ2-5; D may match TRBD1 or TRBD2 (6 bases each). The V end was cut by 6 bases, the J end by 5 bases, with 19 bases between. The CDR3 has 14 amino acids. From germline, CDR1 is SQVTM and CDR2 ANQGSEA. The DNA for the CDR3 is TGCAGCGTCATACACAGGGTCCGGGGGGAGACCCAGTACTTC. Its translation is CSVIHRVRGETQYF.

The V call is TRBV7-9, the J call TRBJ2-3; the D gene is possibly TRBD2 (6 bases). CDR3 length: 18 residues. Trimming cost V 2 bases and J 4 bases, with 22 bases left between them. Germline loops: CDR1 SEHNR, CDR2 FQNEAQ (reference sequence). The CDR3 DNA is TGTGCCAGCAGCTTAAGGGAAGGGCGGGGCCAATCGGCAGATACGCAGTATTTT. Protein product: CASSLREGRGQSADTQYF.

This clone showed up just a few times. This chain uses TRBV20-1 with TRBJ2-2; D not resolved. V lost 6 bases and J 7 bases, leaving 9 bases between the germline ends. From germline, CDR1 is DFQATT and CDR2 SNEGSKA (reference sequence). CDR3 size: 11 residues. CDR3 amino acids: CSASWFGELFF. DNA of the CDR3: TGCAGTGCATCTTGGTTCGGGGAGCTGTTTTTT.

This sequence joins TRBV5-1 and TRBJ1-1; a weak D match, TRBD1 (5 bases). CDR3 length: 14 residues. V shed 0 bases and J shed 4 bases, with 10 bases lying between them. Germline CDR1 reads SGHRS; CDR2 reads YFSETQ. In nucleotides, the CDR3 is TGCGCCAGCAGCTTGGCCAGGGTGGGCACTGAAGCTTTCTTT. Translation: CASSLARVGTEAFF.

This chain connects TRBV4-3 to TRBJ2-2, with TRBD1 matching over 9 bases. Germline-derived CDR1 and CDR2 are LGHNA and YSLEER. V lost 5 bases and J lost 6; bases outside the gene matches: 4. The CDR3 sequence is 14 residues long. This CDR3 is CASSGDREAGELFF. CDR3 DNA sequence: TGCGCCAGCAGCGGGGACAGGGAGGCCGGGGAGCTGTTTTTT.

This clone occurred a few times. The gene calls are TRBV19 and TRBJ2-7; TRBD2 aligns across 7 bases. CDR1 is LNHDA and CDR2 is SQIVND in the germline V gene (reference sequence). The CDR3 sequence is 13 residues long. J gave up 3 bases and V 4 bases, and 3 bases lay outside the gene matches. CDR3 sequence: CASSSGRGYEQYF. The DNA for the CDR3 is TGTGCCAGTAGTAGCGGGAGAGGCTACGAGCAGTACTTC. The whole variable domain, remainder taken from reference TRBV19 and TRBJ2-7, is DGGITQSPKYLFRKEGQNVTLSCEQNLNHDAMYWYRQDPGQGLRLIYYSQIVNDFQKGDIAEGYSVSREKKESFPLTVTSAQKNPTAFYLCASSSGRGYEQYFGPGTRLTVT.

This clone was picked up a small number of times. The J gene is TRBJ2-1, the V gene TRBV15, with no clear D. Deletions cut 2 bases from V and 9 bases from J, with 11 bases between. The CDR3 runs 13 residues. Germline V gives CDR1 LNHNV, CDR2 YYDKDF (reference sequence). CDR3 nucleotide sequence: TGTGCCACCAGCAGAAGAGCCGCCGGTGAGCAGTTCTTC. Protein sequence: CATSRRAAGEQFF.

The chain has TRBV23-1 and TRBJ1-5; 7 bases map to TRBD1. TRBV23-1 is an ORF; its function is uncertain. This CDR3 has 19 amino acids. With V trimmed by 2 bases and J by 7 bases, 20 bases remained unmatched. The CDR3 DNA reads TGCGCCAGCAGTCAACCGACAGGGTTCCCCAGGGAAGGGCCACAGCCCCAGCATTTT. Amino acids: CASSQPTGFPREGPQPQHF.

V and J are TRBV27 and TRBJ1-2; D ambiguous. This CDR3 spans 13 amino acids. Trimming pared 5 bases from V and 8 bases from J, leaving 15 bases between. From germline, CDR1 is MNHEY and CDR2 SMNVEV (reference sequence). CDR3 loop: CASSLAVPGGYTF. The CDR3 DNA reads as TGTGCCAGCAGTCTAGCGGTCCCGGGGGGCTACACCTTC.

In its sample, this clone was seen a few times. Written as DNA, the CDR3 is TGTGCCAGCAGTTTAGGAGTTGGGTGGAGCATCAACTATGGCTACACCTTC. As protein: CASSLGVGWSINYGYTF. This sequence joins TRBV28 and TRBJ1-2; D is unclear. CDR1 is MDHEN and CDR2 is SYDVKM in the germline V gene. The CDR3 is 17 amino acids. V was trimmed by 2 bases and J by 2 bases, leaving 18 bases between them.

In its sample, this clone was seen a few times. The chain links TRBV28 to TRBJ2-6; 8 nucleotides agree with TRBD1. With V trimmed by 7 bases and J by 2 bases, 4 bases remained unmatched. CDR1 and CDR2 (germline): MDHEN, SYDVKM. The CDR3 has 15 residues. The CDR3 coding sequence is TGTGCCAGCACCGCAGGGGGCACTGGGGCCAACGTCCTGACTTTC. Amino acid sequence: CASTAGGTGANVLTF.

The chain uses TRBV10-2 and TRBJ2-1; D unresolved. The CDR3 covers 14 residues. Germline V gene data show CDR1 as WSHSY and CDR2 as SAAADI. The germline V and J ends were trimmed by 3 bases and 5 bases, with 11 bases remaining between them. The DNA of the CDR3 is TGCGCCAGCAGTGAAAGGCTAACGAACAATGAGCAGTTCTTC. It codes for CASSERLTNNEQFF.

The chain employs TRBV19 and TRBJ2-7; D tentatively reads TRBD1 or TRBD2 (5 bases each). V gave up 0 bases and J gave up 6 bases, with 12 bases separating them. The CDR3 covers 14 residues. Germline lookup yields CDR1 LNHDA and CDR2 SQIVND (reference sequence). Written as DNA, the CDR3 is TGTGCCAGTAGTATAGAACAGACAGCGGTCGAGCAGTACTTC. Translating it yields CASSIEQTAVEQYF.

This clone was seen only a few times. The rearrangement links TRBV4-1 to TRBJ1-1; D call uncertain. CDR3 length: 13 residues. Per germline, CDR1 MGHRA and CDR2 YSYEKL. V was clipped by 4 bases and J by 6 bases, with 12 bases between them. CDR3 amino acids: CASSPDAGPEAFF. In DNA, the CDR3 is TGCGCCAGCAGCCCCGACGCGGGTCCTGAAGCTTTCTTT.

The chain employs TRBV11-2 and TRBJ2-6; 8 positions match TRBD1. The J segment lost 4 bases and the V segment lost 0 bases, leaving 8 bases of the junction unmatched. Germline lookup yields CDR1 SGHAT and CDR2 FQNNGV. The CDR3 runs to 18 residues. CDR3 residues: CASSLESPTGVGANVLTF. CDR3 sequence (DNA): TGTGCCAGCAGCTTAGAGTCCCCGACAGGGGTCGGGGCCAACGTCCTGACTTTC. Looking up the rest from reference TRBV11-2 and TRBJ2-6 gives the full variable domain: EAGVAQSPRYKIIEKRQSVAFWCNPISGHATLYWYQQILGQGPKLLIQFQNNGVVDDSQLPKDRFSAERLKGVDSTLKIQPAKLEDSAVYLCASSLESPTGVGANVLTFGAGSRLTVL.

The rearrangement links TRBV13 to TRBJ2-7; no definite D call. Trimming pared 5 bases from V and 6 bases from J, leaving 11 bases between. The CDR3 sequence is 12 residues long. Germline CDR1 PRHDT, CDR2 FYEKMQ (reference sequence). As DNA, the CDR3 is TGTGCCAGCAGCGCCCTCTTGGGCGAGCAGTACTTC. Translation: CASSALLGEQYF.

This clone was picked up a small number of times. The V and J genes are TRBV20-1 and TRBJ2-1; tentative D call: TRBD2 (6 bases). This CDR3 has 10 amino acids. CDR1 and CDR2 from the germline V gene are DFQATT and SNEGSKA (reference sequence). V lost 6 bases to trimming and J lost 8 bases, with 8 bases between them. The CDR3 nucleotides read TGCAGTGCCTCGGGAGATGAGCAGTTCTTC. Its protein is CSASGDEQFF.

The DNA of the CDR3 is TGCGCCAGCAGCTCACCCAGCGACCTCACAGATACGCAGTATTTT. This translates into CASSSPSDLTDTQYF. V usage is TRBV5-1 and J usage is TRBJ2-3; the D is unclear. The CDR3 totals 15 residues. The germline V gene encodes CDR1 SGHRS and CDR2 YFSETQ. V was clipped by 3 bases and J by 2 bases, with 13 bases between them.

The chain combines TRBV9 with TRBJ1-6, with TRBD1 identical over 8 bases. V dropped 0 bases and J dropped 9; count of bases not matched to a gene: 8. The CDR3 extends over 16 amino acids. Germline V gives CDR1 SGDLS, CDR2 YYNGEE. The CDR3 spells CASSVASDRASSPLHF. CDR3 bases: TGTGCCAGCAGCGTAGCTTCGGACAGGGCTAGTTCACCCCTCCACTTT.

This clone showed up just a few times. Different DNA sequences within this sample yield the same CDR3. This sequence joins TRBV6-1 and TRBJ2-5; D may be TRBD1 (5 bases). The CDR3 totals 13 residues. Germline assignment: CDR1 MNHNS and CDR2 SASEGT. Trimming cost V 2 bases and J 1 base, with 5 bases left between them. This CDR3 reads CASSETGQETQYF. The CDR3 region has the DNA TGTGCCAGCAGTGAAACAGGCCAAGAGACCCAGTACTTC.

The chain recombines TRBV5-1 with TRBJ2-5; 8 nucleotides line up with TRBD1. Germline V gene lookup returns CDR1 SGHRS and CDR2 YFSETQ. The CDR3 has 13 residues. J lost 5 bases, V lost 4 bases, and 4 bases had no gene match. The CDR3 is CASSPGGRETQYF. The CDR3 coding sequence is TGCGCCAGCAGCCCAGGGGGCAGGGAGACCCAGTACTTC.

This clone has just a few counts. The chain uses TRBV6-5 and TRBJ2-3; 7 nucleotides line up with TRBD2. The CDR3 runs 13 residues. The J segment lost 6 bases and the V segment lost 2 bases, leaving 2 bases of the junction unmatched. The V gene's germline CDR1 is MNHEY and CDR2 SVGAGI. The CDR3 DNA reads TGTGCCAGCAGTTACATCGGGGGGGATACGCAGTATTTT. Amino acids: CASSYIGGDTQYF.

This clone was seen once. The chain joins TRBV6-5 to TRBJ2-5, with D possibly being TRBD2 (6 bases). V dropped 10 bases and J dropped 1 base, with 19 bases sitting between them. This CDR3 comprises 15 residues. Germline assignment: CDR1 MNHEY and CDR2 SVGAGI. The CDR3 DNA sequence: TGTGCCACCCTGTCCGGAGGGAGCGGCCAAGAGACCCAGTACTTC. Amino acid sequence: CATLSGGSGQETQYF.

This clone was detected a few times. The chain links TRBV5-4 to TRBJ1-2, with D maybe TRBD1 (6 bases). Per the germline V gene, CDR1 is SGHNT and CDR2 is YYREEE (reference sequence). This CDR3 region has 13 residues. Trimming stripped 0 bases from V and 6 bases from J, with 9 bases between. CDR3 bases: TGTGCCAGCAGCTTGGTGGGGGCAGATGGCTACACCTTC. The encoded protein is CASSLVGADGYTF.

There are a few counts of this clone. V usage is TRBV5-1 and J usage is TRBJ2-3; 7 positions match TRBD2. The length of the CDR3 is 16 residues. Germline CDR1 and CDR2: SGHRS and YFSETQ. V dropped 2 bases and J dropped 3; count of bases not matched to a gene: 9. CDR3 DNA sequence: TGCGCCAGCAGCTTCGGCGTTGCGGGAGCAACAGATACGCAGTATTTT. Translating it yields CASSFGVAGATDTQYF.

This chain uses TRBV7-3 with TRBJ1-2; tentative D call: TRBD1 (5 bases). From germline, CDR1 is SGHTA and CDR2 FQGTGA. Trimming removed 6 bases at V and 1 base at J, with 18 bases between. The CDR3 is made up of 16 amino acids. The CDR3 sequence is CASSQGVPGINYGYTF. The CDR3 coding sequence is TGTGCCAGCAGTCAAGGGGTACCCGGGATTAACTATGGCTACACCTTC.